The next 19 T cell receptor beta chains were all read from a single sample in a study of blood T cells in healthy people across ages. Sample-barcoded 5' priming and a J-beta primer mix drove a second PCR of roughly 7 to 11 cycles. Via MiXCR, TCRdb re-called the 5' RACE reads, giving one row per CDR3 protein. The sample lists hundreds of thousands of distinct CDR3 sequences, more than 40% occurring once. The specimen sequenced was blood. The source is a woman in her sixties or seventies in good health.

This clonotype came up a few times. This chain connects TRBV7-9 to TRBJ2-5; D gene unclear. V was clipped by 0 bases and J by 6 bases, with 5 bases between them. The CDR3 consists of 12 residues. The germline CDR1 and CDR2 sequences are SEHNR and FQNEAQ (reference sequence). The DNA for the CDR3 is TGTGCCAGCAGCTTAGCCGACAAGACCCAGTACTTC. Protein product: CASSLADKTQYF.

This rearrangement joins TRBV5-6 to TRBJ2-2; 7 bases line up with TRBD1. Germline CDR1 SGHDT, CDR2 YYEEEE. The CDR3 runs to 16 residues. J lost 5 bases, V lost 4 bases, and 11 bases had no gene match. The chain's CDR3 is CASSLPGQHGTGELFF. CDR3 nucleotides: TGTGCCAGCAGCCTCCCGGGACAGCACGGAACCGGGGAGCTGTTTTTT.

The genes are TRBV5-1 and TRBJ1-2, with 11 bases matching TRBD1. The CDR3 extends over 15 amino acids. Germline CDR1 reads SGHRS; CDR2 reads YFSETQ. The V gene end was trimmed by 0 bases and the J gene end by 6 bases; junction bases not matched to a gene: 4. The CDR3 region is CASSLDLGQGDGYTF. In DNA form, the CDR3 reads TGCGCCAGCAGCTTGGACCTGGGACAGGGGGATGGCTACACCTTC.

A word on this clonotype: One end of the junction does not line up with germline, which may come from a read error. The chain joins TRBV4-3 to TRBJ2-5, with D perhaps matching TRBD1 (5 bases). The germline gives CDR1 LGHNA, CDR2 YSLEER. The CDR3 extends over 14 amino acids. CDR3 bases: TGCGCCAGCAGCCAAGGACAGAGAGAAGAGACCCAGTGCTTC. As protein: CASSQGQREETQCF.

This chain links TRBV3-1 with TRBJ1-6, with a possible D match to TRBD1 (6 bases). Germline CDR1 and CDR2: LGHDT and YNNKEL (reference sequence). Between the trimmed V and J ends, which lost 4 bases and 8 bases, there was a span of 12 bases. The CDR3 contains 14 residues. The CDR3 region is CASSLRQDDSPLHF. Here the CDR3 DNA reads TGTGCCAGCAGCCTTCGACAGGACGATTCACCCCTCCACTTT.

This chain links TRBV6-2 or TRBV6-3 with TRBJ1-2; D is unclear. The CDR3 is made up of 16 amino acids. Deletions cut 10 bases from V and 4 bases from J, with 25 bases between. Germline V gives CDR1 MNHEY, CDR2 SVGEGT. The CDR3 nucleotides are TGTGCCATCAAGACAAGGGAGTTCTCTAGCGGCTATGGCTACACCTTC. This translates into CAIKTREFSSGYGYTF.

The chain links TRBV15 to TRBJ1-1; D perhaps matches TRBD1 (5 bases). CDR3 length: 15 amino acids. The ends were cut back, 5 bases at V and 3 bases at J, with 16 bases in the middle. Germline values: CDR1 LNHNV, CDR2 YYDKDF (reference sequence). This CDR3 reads CATSQGKGRHTEAFF. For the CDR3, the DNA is TGTGCCACCAGCCAAGGGAAGGGGCGGCACACTGAAGCTTTCTTT.

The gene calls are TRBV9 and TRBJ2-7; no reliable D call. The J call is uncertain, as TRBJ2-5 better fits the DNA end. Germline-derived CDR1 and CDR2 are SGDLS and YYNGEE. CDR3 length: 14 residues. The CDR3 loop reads CASSPFGVQETQYF. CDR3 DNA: TGTGCCAGCAGCCCCTTTGGGGTTCAAGAGACCCAGTACTTC.

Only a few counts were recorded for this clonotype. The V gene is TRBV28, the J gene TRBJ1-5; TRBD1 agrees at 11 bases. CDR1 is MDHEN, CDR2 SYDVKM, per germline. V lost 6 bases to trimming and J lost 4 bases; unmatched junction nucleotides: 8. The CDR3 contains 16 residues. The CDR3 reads CASRPGRDRGNQPQHF. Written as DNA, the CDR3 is TGTGCCAGCAGACCGGGGAGGGACAGGGGGAATCAGCCCCAGCATTTT.

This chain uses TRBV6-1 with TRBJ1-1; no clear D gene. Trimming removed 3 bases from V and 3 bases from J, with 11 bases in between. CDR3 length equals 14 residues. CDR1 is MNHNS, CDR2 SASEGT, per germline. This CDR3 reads CASSDSTRDTEAFF. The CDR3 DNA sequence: TGTGCCAGCAGTGACTCCACCCGTGACACTGAAGCTTTCTTT.

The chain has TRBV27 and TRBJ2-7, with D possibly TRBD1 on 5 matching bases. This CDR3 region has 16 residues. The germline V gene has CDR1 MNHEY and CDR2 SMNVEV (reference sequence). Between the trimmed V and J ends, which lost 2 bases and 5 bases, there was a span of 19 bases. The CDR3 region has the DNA TGTGCCAGCAGTTTACCTCCATCTGGGGCCGGTGACGAGCAGTACTTC. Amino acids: CASSLPPSGAGDEQYF.

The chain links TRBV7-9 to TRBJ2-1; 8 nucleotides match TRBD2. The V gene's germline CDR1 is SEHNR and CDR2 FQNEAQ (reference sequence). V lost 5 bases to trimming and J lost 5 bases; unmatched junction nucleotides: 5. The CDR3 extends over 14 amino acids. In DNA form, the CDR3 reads TGTGCCAGCAGCCCAGCGGGAGACCACAATGAGCAGTTCTTC. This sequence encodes CASSPAGDHNEQFF.

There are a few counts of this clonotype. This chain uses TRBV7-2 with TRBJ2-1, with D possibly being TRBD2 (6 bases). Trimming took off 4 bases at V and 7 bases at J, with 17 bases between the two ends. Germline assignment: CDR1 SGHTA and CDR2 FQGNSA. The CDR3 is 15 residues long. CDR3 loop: CASSSGVGEFNEQFF. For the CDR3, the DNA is TGTGCCAGCAGCTCGGGGGTGGGGGAGTTTAATGAGCAGTTCTTC.

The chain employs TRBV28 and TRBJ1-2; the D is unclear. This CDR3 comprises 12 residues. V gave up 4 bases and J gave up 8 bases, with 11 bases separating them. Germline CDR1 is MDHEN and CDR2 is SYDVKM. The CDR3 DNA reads TGTGCCAGCAGTTATCGGGGAAGGGGCTACACCTTC. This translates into CASSYRGRGYTF.

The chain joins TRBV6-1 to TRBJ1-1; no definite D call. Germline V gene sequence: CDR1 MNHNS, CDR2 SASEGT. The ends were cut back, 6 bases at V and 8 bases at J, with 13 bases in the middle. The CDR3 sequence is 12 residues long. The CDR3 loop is CASSLYRAEAFF. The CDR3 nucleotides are TGTGCCAGCAGCCTATACCGGGCCGAAGCTTTCTTT.

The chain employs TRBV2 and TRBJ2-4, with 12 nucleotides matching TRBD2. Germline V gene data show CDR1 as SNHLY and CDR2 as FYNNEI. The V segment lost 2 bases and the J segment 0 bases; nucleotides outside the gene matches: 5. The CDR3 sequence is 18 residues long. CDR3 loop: CASSELAGGDLAKNIQYF. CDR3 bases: TGTGCCAGCAGTGAACTAGCGGGAGGGGACCTAGCCAAAAACATTCAGTACTTC.

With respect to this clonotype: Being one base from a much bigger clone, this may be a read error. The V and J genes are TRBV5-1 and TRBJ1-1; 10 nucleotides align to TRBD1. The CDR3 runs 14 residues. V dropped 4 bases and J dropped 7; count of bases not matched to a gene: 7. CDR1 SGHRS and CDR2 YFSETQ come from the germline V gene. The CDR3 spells CASSVGTGVGEAFF. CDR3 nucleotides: TGCGCCAGCAGCGTAGGGACAGGGGTCGGTGAAGCTTTCTTT.

The chain's CDR3 is CASSWQLNEQFF. The CDR3 nucleotides are TGTGCCAGCAGTTGGCAGCTCAATGAGCAGTTCTTC. The chain recombines TRBV6-2 or TRBV6-3 with TRBJ2-1; D ambiguous. Deletions cut 4 bases from V and 6 bases from J, with 7 bases between. The CDR3 is 12 amino acids. Germline V gives CDR1 MNHEY, CDR2 SVGEGT.

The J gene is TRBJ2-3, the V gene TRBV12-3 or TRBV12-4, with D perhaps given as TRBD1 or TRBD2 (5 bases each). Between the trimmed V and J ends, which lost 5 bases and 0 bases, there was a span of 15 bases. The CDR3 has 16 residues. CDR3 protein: CASSRTGRKSTDTQYF. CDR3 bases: TGTGCCAGCAGTCGTACGGGACGCAAGAGCACAGATACGCAGTATTTT.